Following are 26 T cell receptor beta chains from one sample sequenced in a study of blood T cell repertoires in COVID-19. The assay was immunoSEQ multiplex PCR, and TCRdb's table has in-frame clones only and misses some. Found here are about 90,000 clones, approximately 86% of them singletons; the top ten hold about 1.7%. The sequenced sample was peripheral blood. These receptors all stem from an older man with acute or convalescent COVID-19.

The chain uses TRBV6-5 and TRBJ1-3; TRBD1 is a possible D gene (5 bases). Trimming took 2 bases from V and 3 from J, leaving 11 bases between them. From germline, CDR1 is MNHEY and CDR2 SVGAGI. The CDR3 is made up of 15 amino acids. The CDR3 sequence is CASSYKAGIGNTIYF. The CDR3 nucleotides read TGTGCCAGCAGTTACAAGGCAGGGATTGGAAACACCATATATTTT.

The rearrangement uses TRBV10-3 and TRBJ1-3; D remains unclear. CDR1 and CDR2 from the germline V gene are ENHRY and SYGVKD. The V end lost 3 bases, the J end lost 0 bases, and 9 bases lay between the germline ends. CDR3 length: 15 amino acids. CDR3 bases: TGTGCCATCAGTGACGAAGTGAGCTCTGGAAACACCATATATTTT. Translating it yields CAISDEVSSGNTIYF.

This sequence joins TRBV6-2 or TRBV6-3 and TRBJ2-5; D is unclear. The germline gives CDR1 MNHEY, CDR2 SVGEGT. V shed 2 bases and J shed 1 base, with 11 bases lying between them. The CDR3 sequence is 15 residues long. The CDR3 nucleotides are TGTGCCAGCAGTTACGGCCAGGCGAGCCAAGAGACCCAGTACTTC. Protein sequence: CASSYGQASQETQYF.

V gene TRBV7-8 combines with J gene TRBJ2-1; 7 bases agree with TRBD2. Germline V CDR1 and CDR2: SGHVS, FQNEAQ. The CDR3 runs 15 residues. Unmatched junction bases numbered 5, after V lost 2 bases and J lost 4 bases. CDR3 DNA: TGTGCCAGCAGCTTACGACGGGAGGTTTACAATGAGCAGTTCTTC. This encodes CASSLRREVYNEQFF.

This chain links TRBV5-4 with TRBJ2-7; D perhaps matches TRBD1 (6 bases). V lost 4 bases and J lost 0, with 11 bases in between. The CDR3 is made up of 14 amino acids. Germline CDR1 SGHNT, CDR2 YYREEE (reference sequence). CDR3 residues: CASSPDRYSYEQYF. The CDR3 DNA reads TGTGCCAGCAGCCCCGACAGGTACTCCTACGAGCAGTACTTC.

V and J are TRBV5-6 and TRBJ2-5; TRBD2 aligns across 14 bases. This CDR3 comprises 16 residues. The germline V gene has CDR1 SGHDT and CDR2 YYEEEE. The J segment lost 5 bases and the V segment lost 4 bases, leaving 7 bases of the junction unmatched. CDR3 sequence: CASSLTGTSGGETQYF. CDR3 bases: TGTGCCAGCAGCCTAACCGGGACTAGCGGGGGTGAGACCCAGTACTTC. Together with reference TRBV5-6 and TRBJ2-5, the CDR3 gives the full variable domain: DAGVTQSPTHLIKTRGQQVTLRCSPKSGHDTVSWYQQALGQGPQFIFQYYEEEERQRGNFPDRFSGHQFPNYSSELNVNALLLGDSALYLCASSLTGTSGGETQYFGPGTRLLVL.

This sequence joins TRBV5-6 and TRBJ2-1; 7 bases agree with TRBD2. Germline CDR1 and CDR2: SGHDT and YYEEEE. The CDR3 covers 18 residues. Germline trimming cut 2 bases from V and 1 base from J; bases unmatched to any gene: 12. The CDR3 bases are TGTGCCAGCAGCTTAGGTCTAGCGGACTGGGGTTCCTACAATGAGCAGTTCTTC. This translates into CASSLGLADWGSYNEQFF.

DNA for the CDR3: TGTGCCAGCAGCGTTGAACTAGCAACCGGGGAGCTGTTTTTT. Translation: CASSVELATGELFF. The gene calls are TRBV9 and TRBJ2-2, with D maybe TRBD2 (6 bases). The CDR3 sequence is 14 residues long. Per the germline V gene, CDR1 is SGDLS and CDR2 is YYNGEE. Trimming removed 2 bases at V and 5 bases at J, with 10 bases between.

This clone appeared a single time. The chain joins TRBV27 to TRBJ1-5; D is unresolved. In germline, CDR1 is MNHEY, CDR2 SMNVEV (reference sequence). This CDR3 has 15 amino acids. The V end lost 2 bases, the J end lost 0 bases, and 8 bases lay between the germline ends. The CDR3 sequence: CASSLVGDSNQPQHF. For the CDR3, the DNA is TGTGCCAGCAGTTTAGTGGGAGATAGCAATCAGCCCCAGCATTTT.

J is TRBJ2-5 and V is TRBV5-6, with a weak D call TRBD2 (5 bases). The CDR3 spans 16 residues. Germline V gene data show CDR1 as SGHDT and CDR2 as YYEEEE. V lost 3 bases and J 5 bases, leaving 20 bases between the germline ends. The CDR3 DNA sequence: TGTGCCAGCAGCTCCCCTACCGGGGTGAGGGTGGAGACCCAGTACTTC. Protein: CASSSPTGVRVETQYF.

The chain carries TRBV30 and TRBJ2-7, with a tentative D call TRBD2 (6 bases). The CDR3 runs 13 residues. With 4 bases removed from V and 6 bases from J, the gap between germline ends came to 16 bases. The germline CDR1 and CDR2 sequences are GTSNPN and SVGIG (reference sequence). The CDR3 DNA reads as TGTGCCTGGAAGGGGACGGGAGACGGCGAGCAGTACTTC. Amino acids: CAWKGTGDGEQYF.

The V gene is TRBV28, the J gene TRBJ2-7; TRBD1 matches at 9 bases. CDR1 is MDHEN, CDR2 SYDVKM, per germline. The ends lost 3 bases at V and 4 bases at J; junction bases unmatched: 7. The CDR3 totals 15 residues. Here the CDR3 reads CASSLTGQGLYEQYF. CDR3 DNA sequence: TGTGCCAGCAGTTTGACGGGACAGGGTCTTTACGAGCAGTACTTC.

The rearrangement uses TRBV29-1 and TRBJ1-1; 8 nucleotides align to TRBD1. The CDR3 loop spans 13 amino acids. V gave up 7 bases and J gave up 1 base; unmatched junction bases: 5. CDR1 and CDR2 from the germline V gene are SQVTM and ANQGSEA. The CDR3 loop is CSERTGSNTEAFF. The DNA for the CDR3 is TGCAGCGAGAGGACAGGGTCGAACACTGAAGCTTTCTTT.

The chain employs TRBV6-6 and TRBJ1-6, with D perhaps TRBD1 (6 bases). The CDR3 runs 14 residues. Looked up from germline, CDR1 is MNHNY and CDR2 is SVGAGI (reference sequence). Trimming left V 9 bases short and J 7 bases short, with 16 bases between. CDR3 protein: CASQIGQGNSPLHF. The CDR3 coding sequence is TGTGCCAGTCAAATCGGGCAGGGGAATTCACCCCTCCACTTT.

The rearrangement uses TRBV5-5 and TRBJ2-1, with no clear D. Germline lookup yields CDR1 SGHKS and CDR2 YYEKEE (reference sequence). The CDR3 covers 16 residues. V dropped 0 bases and J dropped 0 bases, with 10 bases sitting between them. The CDR3 is CASSLAPLSSYNEQFF. CDR3 nucleotide sequence: TGTGCCAGCAGCTTGGCCCCCTTGAGCTCCTACAATGAGCAGTTCTTC. Together with reference TRBV5-5 and TRBJ2-1, the CDR3 gives the full variable domain: DAGVTQSPTHLIKTRGQQVTLRCSPISGHKSVSWYQQVLGQGPQFIFQYYEKEERGRGNFPDRFSARQFPNYSSELNVNALLLGDSALYLCASSLAPLSSYNEQFFGPGTRLTVL.

The chain links TRBV18 to TRBJ2-2, with TRBD2 matching over 9 bases. Germline lookup yields CDR1 KGHSH and CDR2 LQKENI. Trimming took 5 bases from V and 0 from J; bases not matched to a gene: 7. This CDR3 is 17 amino acids long. The CDR3 protein is CASSSRTSASNTGELFF. CDR3 nucleotide sequence: TGTGCCAGCTCATCACGGACTAGCGCCTCGAACACCGGGGAGCTGTTTTTT.

This chain joins TRBV11-1 and TRBJ2-1; 8 positions match TRBD2. CDR1 SGHAT and CDR2 FQDESV come from the germline V gene (reference sequence). The CDR3 has 15 residues. V dropped 6 bases and J dropped 2; count of bases not matched to a gene: 6. CDR3 amino acids: CASSYLAGAYNEQFF. The DNA for the CDR3 is TGTGCCAGCAGTTACCTAGCGGGCGCCTACAATGAGCAGTTCTTC. The full variable domain, rest sourced from reference TRBV11-1 and TRBJ2-1, is EAEVAQSPRYKITEKSQAVAFWCDPISGHATLYWYRQILGQGPELLVQFQDESVVDDSQLPKDRFSAERLKGVDSTLKIQPAELGDSAMYLCASSYLAGAYNEQFFGPGTRLTVL.

The genes are TRBV19 and TRBJ1-2, with 10 nucleotides matching TRBD1. This CDR3 comprises 15 residues. The germline V gene encodes CDR1 LNHDA and CDR2 SQIVND (reference sequence). V lost 7 bases, J lost 4 bases, and 9 bases stayed unmatched. The chain's CDR3 is CASTKIRDRGYGYTF. CDR3 bases: TGTGCCAGTACAAAAATCCGGGACAGGGGCTATGGCTACACCTTC.

The V gene is TRBV27, the J gene TRBJ2-2; TRBD1 aligns across 9 bases. The V gene's germline CDR1 is MNHEY and CDR2 SMNVEV (reference sequence). V lost 4 bases and J lost 3; bases outside the gene matches: 12. CDR3 size: 18 residues. The CDR3 protein is CASSSLVGTGPYTGELFF. CDR3 in DNA: TGTGCCAGCAGTTCCTTAGTTGGGACAGGGCCCTACACCGGGGAGCTGTTTTTT.

In DNA form, the CDR3 reads TGTGCCAGCAGTGAAGGTTGGGGGCTGAGCAATCAGCCCCAGCATTTT. It translates to CASSEGWGLSNQPQHF. This chain connects TRBV6-1 to TRBJ1-5; weak D call: TRBD1 (6 bases). Trimming pared 1 base from V and 1 base from J, leaving 11 bases between. This CDR3 region has 16 residues. Germline CDR1 MNHNS, CDR2 SASEGT.

The V call is TRBV6-5, the J call TRBJ2-1; D is perhaps TRBD2 (6 bases). Germline loops: CDR1 MNHEY, CDR2 SVGAGI. The CDR3 contains 15 residues. Trimming removed 6 bases from V and 0 bases from J, with 12 bases in between. The CDR3 region has the DNA TGTGCCAGCAGGGGACTTTCGAGCTCCTACAATGAGCAGTTCTTC. Protein: CASRGLSSSYNEQFF.

The chain has TRBV4-1 and TRBJ2-5; tentatively, D is TRBD2 (7 bases). The V end was cut by 0 bases, the J end by 4 bases, with 18 bases between. The CDR3 is 17 amino acids. CDR1 is MGHRA, CDR2 YSYEKL, per germline. Here the CDR3 reads CASSQDGGGGWGETQYF. CDR3 nucleotide sequence: TGCGCCAGCAGCCAAGACGGGGGAGGGGGTTGGGGAGAGACCCAGTACTTC.

The sample holds a few counts of this clone. This chain joins TRBV11-3 and TRBJ1-2; TRBD1 matches at 9 bases. The J segment lost 3 bases and the V segment lost 5 bases, leaving 10 bases of the junction unmatched. The CDR3 sequence is 16 residues long. The germline V gene encodes CDR1 SGHNT and CDR2 YENEEA. CDR3 amino acids: CASSPVRDRDDYGYTF. The CDR3 nucleotides read TGTGCCAGCAGCCCGGTCCGGGACAGGGACGACTATGGCTACACCTTC. Variable domain in full (rest from reference TRBV11-3 and TRBJ1-2): EAGVVQSPRYKIIEKKQPVAFWCNPISGHNTLYWYLQNLGQGPELLIRYENEEAVDDSQLPKDRFSAERLKGVDSTLKIQPAELGDSAVYLCASSPVRDRDDYGYTFGSGTRLTVV.

The gene calls are TRBV11-3 and TRBJ2-1; 12 bases fit TRBD2. Germline V gene lookup returns CDR1 SGHNT and CDR2 YENEEA. After removal of 5 bases from V and 0 bases from J, the junction contained 5 bases not matched to a gene. The CDR3 covers 17 residues. The CDR3 loop is CASSPRTSGISYNEQFF. The CDR3 DNA reads TGTGCCAGCAGCCCCCGGACTAGCGGGATCTCCTACAATGAGCAGTTCTTC.

The chain has TRBV7-9 and TRBJ2-1, with 8 bases fitting TRBD2. The CDR3 contains 15 residues. V shed 5 bases, J shed 3 bases, and the junction held 6 bases outside the gene matches. Germline lookup yields CDR1 SEHNR and CDR2 FQNEAQ (reference sequence). The CDR3 DNA is TGTGCCAGCAGCCCAGCGGGAGACCTCTACAATGAGCAGTTCTTC. It codes for CASSPAGDLYNEQFF.

The chain joins TRBV7-8 to TRBJ1-1; 9 nucleotides agree with TRBD1. Germline V CDR1 and CDR2: SGHVS, FQNEAQ. The CDR3 contains 16 residues. V shed 1 base and J 6 bases; nucleotides not matched to a gene: 9. For the CDR3, the DNA is TGTGCCAGCAGCTTAGATGAACAGGGGGCAGGTTCTGAAGCTTTCTTT. Its translation: CASSLDEQGAGSEAFF.